This T cell receptor beta chain was identified in a study of blood T cell repertoires in COVID-19. Study-level background: PBMCs, B-cell-depleted T cells, or T cells were the source of the cDNA or gDNA that made up the material.

This CDR3 region has 13 residues. V shed 4 bases, J shed 6 bases, and the junction held 4 bases outside the gene matches. Germline assignment: CDR1 SGHRS and CDR2 YFSETQ. In the original analysis: Amplification with reference gene primers provided the estimates of nucleated cell counts. Profiling relied on immunoSEQ multiplex PCR, and the TCRdb table lists in-frame clones only, not all of them. V, J and clone size derive from that table, while D and trimming were established from the DNA sequence. The sample has 250,000 to 350,000 clones, approximately 90% seen once. Sequenced material: peripheral blood. The chain links TRBV5-1 to TRBJ1-2; 9 nucleotides match TRBD1. This sequence was found in a woman aged 60 to 75 with acute or convalescent COVID-19. The CDR3 DNA reads TGCGCCAGCAGCGGGACAGGGCCGAATGGCTACACCTTC. Its translation: CASSGTGPNGYTF.